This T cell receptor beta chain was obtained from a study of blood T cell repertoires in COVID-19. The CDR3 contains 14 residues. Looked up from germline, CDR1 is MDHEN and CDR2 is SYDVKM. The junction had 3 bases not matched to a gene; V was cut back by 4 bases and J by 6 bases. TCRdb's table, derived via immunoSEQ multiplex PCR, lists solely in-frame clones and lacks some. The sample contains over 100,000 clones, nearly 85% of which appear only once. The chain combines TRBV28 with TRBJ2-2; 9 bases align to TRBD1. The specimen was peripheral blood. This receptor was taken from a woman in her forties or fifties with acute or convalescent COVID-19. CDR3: CASSYRGRPGELFF. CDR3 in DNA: TGTGCCAGCAGTTACAGGGGGCGCCCCGGGGAGCTGTTTTTT.